This T cell receptor (beta chain) was documented in a study of shared clonotypes between healthy human individuals (TCRdb year 2020). Some background on the complete study: The cohort included three men and a couple of women between 18 and 49 years of age. For each donor, CD4 naive and CD4 memory were each given three plates, CD8 naive was given two plates, and CD8 memory was given one plate. The study deeply sequenced blood TCR repertoires of about 5 healthy adults to estimate repertoire size and the extent of clonotype sharing between individuals. To increase sequencing depth and limit assay-specific biases, TCR repertoire library preparation and sequencing were carried out by different laboratories using diverse techniques. Per donor, leukapheresis produced somewhere between about 0.94 and 9.5 billion PBMCs. Study-level results and caveats: Sampling was restricted to blood, and TCR repertoires in tissues likely differ from the TCR repertoires found in blood. Sharing across four donors was observed for around 5% of naive CD4, under 4% of naive CD8, 2.3% of memory CD4, and roughly 0.4% of memory CD8 clonotypes. Based on pairwise subsampling, the degree of clonotype sharing among donors was expected to be affected by sequencing depth. Compared with non-shared clonotypes, the clonotypes found in all four sorted-subset donors had higher generation probabilities. Because the study included only a small number of donors, the genetic and exposure-history diversity represented was limited. Rarefaction of sorted-subset datasets indicated incomplete sequencing despite the large sequencing depth. Naive subsets generally had larger estimated clonotype richness than memory subsets.

For this clone: No cognate antigen has been identified for it. The sample holds no much larger clone one base away, and base qualities are not on file. This sample includes further DNA sequences coding for the same CDR3.

TCR CDR3 regions were amplified from genomic DNA by multiplex PCR using the deep immunoSEQ assay. Genomic DNA extracted from each cell subset was distributed evenly over all wells of several immunoSEQ 96-well plates, and each plate served as one replicate. For sorted subsets, around 0.2 ug of genomic DNA, equivalent to around 31,000 T cell genomes, went into each replicate PCR. The purified libraries were quantified using a Qubit 3.0 fluorometer, sized with a Bioanalyzer 2100, and then quantified again using the KAPA Library Quantification kit. Every immunoSEQ 96-well plate was sequenced on a dedicated single-read 150-cycle Illumina NextSeq 550 flow cell. In the original analysis: The immunoSEQ output contained only junctional sequences without quality scores, so filtering could not match that applied to full-length reads. Sequences were annotated with PyIR, a Python wrapper for IgBLAST v1.9, using IMGT germline references to assign V/J genes and CDR3. Reads were filtered out if the reads had weak V/J assignments (E-value above 1e-6), no CDR3, stop codons, out-of-frame junctions, or ambiguous translated residues. V3J clonotypes were defined as sequences sharing an identical inferred V gene, J gene, and CDR3 amino acid sequence. Percentage overlap between repertoires was computed as shared unique clonotypes divided by the size of the smaller repertoire. Repertoire richness was assessed with RTK rarefaction, the Chao1 estimator, and Recon v2.1 estimates of unobserved clonotypes. Generation probabilities for all TCRbeta clonotypes obtained by the gDNA method from a handful of donors were computed using OLGA. Not all clones reach the TCRdb copy of this immuneACCESS table, which keeps in-frame sequences only. Checked studies attribute under half of the gap to unresolved V genes and leave the rest unexplained. The D gene and trimming were derived from the DNA, and the V and J assignments and clone size from that table. The sample table shows approximately 2.4 million clones, and about 94% are seen once. In total, the top ten clones hold approximately 0.13% of the sample.

The donors were healthy, HIV-negative adults with no recently reported acute infections or vaccinations. Every donor was a Caucasian adult residing in Nashville, Tennessee, USA. CD4+ T cells were enriched by magnetic negative selection; naive cells were then positively selected on CD45RA, and the negative fraction formed the memory subset. Blood was obtained by leukapheresis, after which PBMCs were separated by Ficoll-Histopaque density gradient centrifugation and cryopreserved in liquid nitrogen vapor phase. Analytical flow cytometry was used to check the purity and quantity of every magnetically sorted T cell population. Genomic DNA was isolated from every sorted fraction and measured by UV absorbance on a Nanodrop 2000c. The trim is 2 bases for V and 7 bases for J, with a gap of 6 bases between the germline ends. From the cysteine through the phenylalanine, the CDR3 covers 13 amino acids. CDR3 DNA only is kept here, 39 bases in frame from base 1. The germline V gene yields MNHEY for CDR1 and SVGAGI for CDR2.

This sequence uses TRBV6-5 and TRBJ1-6; no confident D gene assignment can be made. Sequencing input: naive CD4+ T cells sorted from blood. The sample's cell subset or site, from its label and the paper: CD45RA+ positively selected. This receptor was taken from a young man in good health. The sequenced DNA: TGTGCCAGCAGTTACCTGAGGAATTCACCCCTCCACTTT. Protein translation: CASSYLRNSPLHF.